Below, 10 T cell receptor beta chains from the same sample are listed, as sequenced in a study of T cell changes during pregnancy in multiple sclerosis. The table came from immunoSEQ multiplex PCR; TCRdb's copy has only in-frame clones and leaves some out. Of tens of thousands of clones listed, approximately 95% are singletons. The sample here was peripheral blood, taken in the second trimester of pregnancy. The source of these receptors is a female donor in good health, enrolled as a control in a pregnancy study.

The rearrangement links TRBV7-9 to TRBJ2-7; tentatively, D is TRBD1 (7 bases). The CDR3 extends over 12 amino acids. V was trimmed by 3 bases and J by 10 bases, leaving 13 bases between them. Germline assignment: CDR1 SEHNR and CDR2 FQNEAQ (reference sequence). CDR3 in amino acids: CASSFGGQQQYF. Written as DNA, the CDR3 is TGTGCCAGCAGCTTCGGGGGACAGCAACAGTACTTC.

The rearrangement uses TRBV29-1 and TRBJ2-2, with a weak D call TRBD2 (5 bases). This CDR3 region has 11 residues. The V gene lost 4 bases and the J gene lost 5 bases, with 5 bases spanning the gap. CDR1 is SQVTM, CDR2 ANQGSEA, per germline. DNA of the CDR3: TGCAGCGTTGGAGGGACCGGGGAGCTGTTTTTT. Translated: CSVGGTGELFF.

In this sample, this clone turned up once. CDR3 region: CASSETGNEQFF. In DNA form, the CDR3 reads TGTGCCAGCAGCGAAACAGGCAATGAGCAGTTCTTC. The chain carries TRBV2 and TRBJ2-1, with a tentative D call TRBD1 (5 bases). V was clipped by 6 bases and J by 6 bases, with 9 bases between them. This CDR3 comprises 12 residues. CDR1 is SNHLY, CDR2 FYNNEI, per germline.

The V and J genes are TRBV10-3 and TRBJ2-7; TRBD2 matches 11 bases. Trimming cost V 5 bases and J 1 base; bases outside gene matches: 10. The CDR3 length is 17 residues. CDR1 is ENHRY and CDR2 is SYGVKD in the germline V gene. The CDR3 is CAISTVAGGSRSYEQYF. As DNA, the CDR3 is TGTGCCATCAGTACAGTAGCGGGAGGGTCCCGGTCCTACGAGCAGTACTTC.

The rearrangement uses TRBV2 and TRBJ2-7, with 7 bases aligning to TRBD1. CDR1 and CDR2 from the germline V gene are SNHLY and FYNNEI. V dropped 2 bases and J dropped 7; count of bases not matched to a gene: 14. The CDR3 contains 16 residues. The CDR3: CASSESYGQVKSEQYF. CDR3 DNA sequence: TGTGCCAGCAGTGAAAGTTACGGACAGGTTAAGTCGGAGCAGTACTTC.

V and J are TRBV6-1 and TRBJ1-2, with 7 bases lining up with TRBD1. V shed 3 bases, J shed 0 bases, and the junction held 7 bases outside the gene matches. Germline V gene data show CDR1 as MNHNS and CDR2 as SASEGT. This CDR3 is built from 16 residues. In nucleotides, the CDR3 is TGTGCCAGCAGTGAGGTACAGGGGTCAGCTAACTATGGCTACACCTTC. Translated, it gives CASSEVQGSANYGYTF.

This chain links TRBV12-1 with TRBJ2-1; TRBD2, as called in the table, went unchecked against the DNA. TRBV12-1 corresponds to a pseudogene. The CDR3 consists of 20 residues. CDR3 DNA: TGTGCCAGCAGCTCGATCCAATTACGACGACTAGCGGGAGACTACAATGAGCAGTTCTTC. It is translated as CASSSIQLRRLAGDYNEQFF.

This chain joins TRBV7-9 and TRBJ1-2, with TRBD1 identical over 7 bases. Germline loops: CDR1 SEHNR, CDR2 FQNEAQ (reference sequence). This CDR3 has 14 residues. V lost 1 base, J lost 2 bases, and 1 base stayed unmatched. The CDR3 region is CASSLGQGNYGYTF. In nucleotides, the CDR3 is TGTGCCAGCAGCTTAGGACAGGGCAACTATGGCTACACCTTC.

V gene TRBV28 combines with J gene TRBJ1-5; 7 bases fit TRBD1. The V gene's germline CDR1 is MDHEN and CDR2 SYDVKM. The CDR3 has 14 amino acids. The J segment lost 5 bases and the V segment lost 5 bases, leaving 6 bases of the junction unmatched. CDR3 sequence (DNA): TGTGCCAGCAGTGGGGGACAGTTGTATCAGCCCCAGCATTTT. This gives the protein CASSGGQLYQPQHF. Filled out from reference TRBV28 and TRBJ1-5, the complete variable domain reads DVKVTQSSRYLVKRTGEKVFLECVQDMDHENMFWYRQDPGLGLRLIYFSYDVKMKEKGDIPEGYSVSREKKERFSLILESASTNQTSMYLCASSGGQLYQPQHFGDGTRLSIL.

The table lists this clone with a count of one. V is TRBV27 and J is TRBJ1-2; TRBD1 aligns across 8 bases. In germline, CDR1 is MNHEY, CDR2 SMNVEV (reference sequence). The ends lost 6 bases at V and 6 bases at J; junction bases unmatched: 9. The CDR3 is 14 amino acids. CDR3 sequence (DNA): TGTGCCAGCAGAAGTAACAGGGGGATCGATGGCTACACCTTC. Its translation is CASRSNRGIDGYTF.